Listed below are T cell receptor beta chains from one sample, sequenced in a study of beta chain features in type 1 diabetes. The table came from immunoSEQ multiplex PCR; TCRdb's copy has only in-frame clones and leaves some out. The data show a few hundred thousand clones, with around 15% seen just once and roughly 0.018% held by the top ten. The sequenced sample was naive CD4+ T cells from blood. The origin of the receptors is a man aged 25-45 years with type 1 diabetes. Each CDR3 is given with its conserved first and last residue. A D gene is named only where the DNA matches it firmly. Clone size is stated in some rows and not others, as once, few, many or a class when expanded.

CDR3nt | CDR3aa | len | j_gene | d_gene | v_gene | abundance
TGTGCCAGCAGAGTGACTAGCAACAATGAGCAGTTCTTC | CASRVTSNNEQFF | 13 | TRBJ2-1 | TRBD2 | TRBV27 | few
TGTGCCATCAGTGTAGACAGAGAGACCCAGTACTTC | CAISVDRETQYF | 12 | TRBJ2-5 | . | TRBV10-3 | few
TGTGCCAGCAATATAGCGGGAGGGCCGTTGGACGAGCAGTACTTC | CASNIAGGPLDEQYF | 15 | TRBJ2-7 | TRBD2 | TRBV7-9 | few
TGTGCCAGCAGCTTAGCGGGACTAAGGGCCTACAATGAGCAGTTCTTC | CASSLAGLRAYNEQFF | 16 | TRBJ2-1 | TRBD2 | TRBV7-9 | .
TGTGCCAGTGAGGCCGGGGGAGGAAGCACTGAAGCTTTCTTT | CASEAGGGSTEAFF | 14 | TRBJ1-1 | . | TRBV2 | .
TGTGCCAGCATTGGGCTAGCGGGAGGGAGGAGCTCCTACAATGAGCAGTTCTTC | CASIGLAGGRSSYNEQFF | 18 | TRBJ2-1 | TRBD2 | TRBV28 | .
TGTGCCAGCAGGGTTGGGGGAGGAACTGAAGCTTTCTTT | CASRVGGGTEAFF | 13 | TRBJ1-1 | . | TRBV7-9 | .
TGCGCCGGAGCTAGCGGAGCCTCGAGTGAGCAGTACTTC | CAGASGASSEQYF | 13 | TRBJ2-7 | TRBD2 | TRBV29-1 | few
TGTGCCAGCAGCTCAGATGTACGGACTAGCGGGTTTTTTGGGACCCAGTACTTC | CASSSDVRTSGFFGTQYF | 18 | TRBJ2-5 | TRBD2 | TRBV11-2 | .
TGTGCCAGCAGCTTATTCGGACTAGCGGGAGACGAGCAGTACTTC | CASSLFGLAGDEQYF | 15 | TRBJ2-7 | TRBD2 | TRBV7-3 | few
TGTGCCAGCAGTCCCGAGTCAAGCGGGAGGGCCTACGAGCAGTACTTC | CASSPESSGRAYEQYF | 16 | TRBJ2-7 | TRBD2 | TRBV28 | .
TGTGCCAGCAGTTTTGGACATTCCCTGAACACTGAAGCTTTCTTT | CASSFGHSLNTEAFF | 15 | TRBJ1-1 | . | TRBV28 | few
TGTGCCAGCTTAAAAGGGGGAAGCTACACCTTC | CASLKGGSYTF | 11 | TRBJ1-2 | . | TRBV6-6 | .
TGCGCCAGCAGCTCGTCGTCGACTAGCGGGGGGGAGCAGTTCTTC | CASSSSSTSGGEQFF | 15 | TRBJ2-1 | TRBD2 | TRBV5-1 | .
TGTGCCACCAGCAGAGATCCCAACCCAACCAGATATAGCACAGATACGCAGTATTTT | CATSRDPNPTRYSTDTQYF | 19 | TRBJ2-3 | . | TRBV15 | few
TGTGCCAGCAGTTCTGACAGGGCTGGGGGCTACACCTTC | CASSSDRAGGYTF | 13 | TRBJ1-2 | TRBD1 | TRBV6-6 | few
TGTGCCAGCAGCCTGCAGCGGGTGTACACTGAAGCTTTCTTT | CASSLQRVYTEAFF | 14 | TRBJ1-1 | . | TRBV11-2 | few
TGTGCCAGCAGTTTTCTAAGGGAGAACACAGATACGCAGTATTTT | CASSFLRENTDTQYF | 15 | TRBJ2-3 | . | TRBV6-6 | .
TGTGCCAGCAGCCAACAGGGGCAGAACACTGAAGCTTTCTTT | CASSQQGQNTEAFF | 14 | TRBJ1-1 | . | TRBV16 | few
TGTGCCAGCACCCTGAGTCGGAACACTGAAGCTTTCTTT | CASTLSRNTEAFF | 13 | TRBJ1-1 | . | TRBV7-2 | few
TGTGCCAGCAGTGGAGGGGGAAATCAGCCCCAGCATTTT | CASSGGGNQPQHF | 13 | TRBJ1-5 | . | TRBV25-1 | few
TGTGCCAGCAGCCATTCCGGGACTACAAGCCCCAATGAGCAGTTCTTC | CASSHSGTTSPNEQFF | 16 | TRBJ2-1 | TRBD2 | TRBV4-2 | few
TGCGCCAGCAGCTTGGATCCGGGGGTTAGCCGGCAGTATTTT | CASSLDPGVSRQYF | 14 | TRBJ2-3 | . | TRBV5-1 | .
TGCGCCAGCAGCTTGGTGACGGGAGGGTCGAATGAGCAGTTCTTC | CASSLVTGGSNEQFF | 15 | TRBJ2-1 | TRBD2 | TRBV5-1 | few
TGTGCCTGGAGTGTACGGCTAGCGGGAGGGAGTAGGAATGAGCAGTTCTTC | CAWSVRLAGGSRNEQFF | 17 | TRBJ2-1 | TRBD2 | TRBV30 | few
TGTGCTAGCAGCTTGCAAGGGAGCGGGGGAGAGACCCAGTACTTC | CASSLQGSGGETQYF | 15 | TRBJ2-5 | TRBD2 | TRBV7-7 | .
TGCGCCAGCAGCTTACAGGGGGACACTGAAGCTTTCTTT | CASSLQGDTEAFF | 13 | TRBJ1-1 | TRBD1 | TRBV5-1 | few
TGTGCCAGCAGCTTGAGACAGGGGCAAGAGACCCAGTACTTC | CASSLRQGQETQYF | 14 | TRBJ2-5 | TRBD1 | TRBV7-2 | .
TGTGCCAGCAGTGATCGAACAGGGGACACTGAAGCTTTCTTT | CASSDRTGDTEAFF | 14 | TRBJ1-1 | TRBD1 | TRBV2 | .
TGTGCCAGCAGCTCCTCGAGGAACACCGGGGAGCTGTTTTTT | CASSSSRNTGELFF | 14 | TRBJ2-2 | . | TRBV11-2 | few
TGTGCCAGCAGCCCAGAGGTTGAGCAGTTCTTC | CASSPEVEQFF | 11 | TRBJ2-1 | . | TRBV7-9 | .